This T cell receptor (beta chain) was recovered during a study of T cell repertoires in cytomegalovirus infection. Background on the study: Public TCR beta signatures marked donors with CMV infection and the matching HLA. General study results and limits: The cumulative frequency of public TCR beta families distinguished individuals who carried CMV together with the relevant HLA.

The sample holds a few counts of this clonotype. What it binds is not known. The CDR3 consists of 17 residues. V was pared by 3 bases and J by 0 bases, with 7 bases of the junction left unmatched. Germline V gene lookup returns CDR1 SGHVS and CDR2 FNYEAQ. TCRdb re-derived calls from the reads in MiXCR, one entry per CDR3 protein. The table shows roughly 230,000 distinct CDR3 sequences, with approximately 22% occurring only once. Source material: CD8+ T cells from PBMCs. The receptor was isolated from a human donor in good health (CMV status not recorded). Some clones in this sample may be carry-over from other donors' samples. V is TRBV7-6 and J is TRBJ2-3; 9 bases are shared with TRBD2. CDR3 sequence reads: CASSFPGLASSTDTQYF. In nucleotides, the CDR3 is TGTGCCAGCAGCTTCCCGGGACTAGCCTCTAGCACAGATACGCAGTATTTT. Filled out from reference TRBV7-6 and TRBJ2-3, the complete variable domain reads GAGVSQSPRYKVTKRGQDVALRCDPISGHVSLYWYRQALGQGPEFLTYFNYEAQQDKSGLPNDRFSAERPEGSISTLTIQRTEQRDSAMYRCASSFPGLASSTDTQYFGPGTRLTVL.